This T cell receptor (beta chain) was found in a study of metastatic and nonmetastatic thyroid tumors. MiXCR reprocessed the PCR reads for TCRdb. In the table there are about 2,600 clones, 27% of which are singletons. This CDR3 has 19 residues. In germline, CDR1 is SGDLS, CDR2 YYNGEE. Trimming removed 4 bases from V and 3 bases from J; junction bases left unmatched: 15. Every patient was untreated before thyroid surgery. This clone turned up a few times. Its antigen is unidentified. Findings and limits, study-wide: In both blood and tumor samples, TCR beta diversity was reported significantly higher for malignant than benign nodules.

The genes are TRBV9 and TRBJ2-5; 13 bases are a match to TRBD2. The sample consisted of tumor tissue. The origin of this receptor is a female donor with papillary thyroid cancer or a benign thyroid nodule (not recorded which). Some clones in this sample may be carry-over from other donors' samples. The CDR3 sequence: CASSTPSTWTSGGEETQYF. The CDR3 nucleotides are TGTGCCAGCAGCACCCCTTCAACATGGACTAGCGGGGGAGAAGAGACCCAGTACTTC.